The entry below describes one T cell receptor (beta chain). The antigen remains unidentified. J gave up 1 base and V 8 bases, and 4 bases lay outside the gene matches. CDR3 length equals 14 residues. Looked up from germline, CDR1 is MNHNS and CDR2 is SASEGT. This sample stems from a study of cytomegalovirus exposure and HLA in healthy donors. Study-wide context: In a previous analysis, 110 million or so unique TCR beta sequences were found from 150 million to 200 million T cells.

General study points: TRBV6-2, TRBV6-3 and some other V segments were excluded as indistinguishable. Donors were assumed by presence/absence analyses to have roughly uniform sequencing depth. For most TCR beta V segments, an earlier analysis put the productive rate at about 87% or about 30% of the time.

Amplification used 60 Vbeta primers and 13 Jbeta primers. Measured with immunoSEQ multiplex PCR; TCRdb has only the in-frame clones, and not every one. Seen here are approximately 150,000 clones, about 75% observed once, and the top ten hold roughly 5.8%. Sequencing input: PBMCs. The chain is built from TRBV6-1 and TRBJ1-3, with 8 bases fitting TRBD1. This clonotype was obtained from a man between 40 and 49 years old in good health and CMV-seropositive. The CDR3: CASDRGSSGNTIYF. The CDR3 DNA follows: TGTGCCAGCGACAGGGGTAGTTCTGGAAACACCATATATTTT.